The T cell receptor (beta chain) described here comes from a study of spatial heterogeneity in lung cancer. About the research overall: A T cell module score from matched bulk RNA-seq correlated strongly with TCR transcript counts in tumor regions. General observations from the study: Intratumoral expanded alpha and beta TCR counts were found to track tumor mutation counts.

This clonotype has just a few counts. Its specificity is unknown. Using its own MiXCR run on the 5' RACE reads, TCRdb lists one record per CDR3 protein. This table holds more than 20,000 distinct CDR3 sequences, around 15% found once. Time point here: sample taken at primary tumor resection. Whole RNA came from tumor, nontumor lung or frozen PBMC and was sequenced without being sorted. The specimen comprised lung tumor tissue, sampled at surgery. The sequence was obtained from a female donor with early-stage non-small cell lung cancer.

The CDR3 DNA is TGTGCCAGCAGCTTAGCGTTCAGCTACAATGAGCAGTTCTTC. As protein: CASSLAFSYNEQFF. The chain recombines TRBV7-6 with TRBJ2-1; no firm D call. Trimming removed 0 bases from V and 3 bases from J, with 6 bases in between. The CDR3 totals 14 residues. Germline CDR1 is SGHVS and CDR2 is FNYEAQ.